Following are 18 T cell receptor beta chains from one sample sequenced in a study of shared clonotypes between healthy human individuals. Assay: immunoSEQ multiplex PCR; the TCRdb copy retains only in-frame clones and omits some. Among 2 million or so clones listed, about 95% were seen once. Sequenced input: naive CD4+ T cells sorted from blood. The subset denotes: CD45RA+ positively selected. Receptor source: a man younger than 35 in good health.

CDR3 nucleotides: TGTGCCAGCAGCTTAGGGACAGGGGATCTGGAAACCCAAGAGACCCAGTACTTC. It yields the protein CASSLGTGDLETQETQYF. The rearrangement joins TRBV11-3 to TRBJ2-5; 9 bases fit TRBD1. V shed 1 base, J shed 1 base, and the junction held 10 bases outside the gene matches. The CDR3 runs to 18 residues. CDR1 is SGHNT, CDR2 YENEEA, per germline. Complete variable domain (other parts from reference TRBV11-3 and TRBJ2-5): EAGVVQSPRYKIIEKKQPVAFWCNPISGHNTLYWYLQNLGQGPELLIRYENEEAVDDSQLPKDRFSAERLKGVDSTLKIQPAELGDSAVYLCASSLGTGDLETQETQYFGPGTRLLVL.

The genes are TRBV6-1 and TRBJ1-1; TRBD1 might be the D (6 bases). The CDR3 loop spans 15 amino acids. Germline CDR1 is MNHNS and CDR2 is SASEGT. Trimming left V 10 bases short and J 4 bases short, with 22 bases between. The chain's CDR3 is CATELGGIGRTEAFF. The DNA for the CDR3 is TGTGCCACCGAATTAGGGGGGATTGGACGCACTGAAGCTTTCTTT.

This chain links TRBV9 with TRBJ1-4; maybe TRBD1 (5 bases). From germline, CDR1 is SGDLS and CDR2 YYNGEE. The ends were cut back, 3 bases at V and 8 bases at J, with 26 bases in the middle. This CDR3 is built from 18 residues. In DNA form, the CDR3 reads TGTGCCAGCAGCGCCGGTGGGGGAGGCCACCTTCGATTCGAAAAACTGTTTTTT. This translates into CASSAGGGGHLRFEKLFF.

This chain uses TRBV5-1 with TRBJ1-1; TRBD1 matches at 7 bases. The V gene's germline CDR1 is SGHRS and CDR2 YFSETQ. V was pared by 0 bases and J by 5 bases, with 4 bases of the junction left unmatched. The CDR3 contains 14 residues. CDR3 DNA sequence: TGCGCCAGCAGCTTGGAGGGGGCCCAAACTGAAGCTTTCTTT. It encodes CASSLEGAQTEAFF.

The V call is TRBV11-2, the J call TRBJ2-5, with no clear D. V lost 5 bases and J 7 bases, leaving 8 bases between the germline ends. This CDR3 has 11 amino acids. Germline CDR1 is SGHAT and CDR2 is FQNNGV. The CDR3, as DNA: TGTGCCAGCAGCGAGAAAGGGACCCAGTACTTC. This translates into CASSEKGTQYF.

The genes are TRBV4-1 and TRBJ2-1, with 7 bases matching TRBD2. CDR3 size: 16 residues. V lost 1 base, J lost 1 base, and 4 bases stayed unmatched. In germline, CDR1 is MGHRA, CDR2 YSYEKL. Here the CDR3 DNA reads TGCGCCAGCAGCCAAGGAGCAGCGGGGTCCTACAATGAGCAGTTCTTC. Amino acid sequence: CASSQGAAGSYNEQFF.

This chain connects TRBV7-9 to TRBJ1-3; D call uncertain. The V and J ends lost 5 bases and 4 bases respectively, with 15 bases between them. Germline V gene sequence: CDR1 SEHNR, CDR2 FQNEAQ (reference sequence). This CDR3 has 15 amino acids. CDR3: CASSLDELGGNTIYF. The CDR3 DNA reads TGTGCCAGCAGCCTGGACGAGTTAGGGGGAAACACCATATATTTT.

V is TRBV6-6 and J is TRBJ1-6; tentative D call: TRBD1 (6 bases). The CDR3 consists of 14 residues. V was clipped by 6 bases and J by 7 bases, with 13 bases between them. Germline assignment: CDR1 MNHNY and CDR2 SVGAGI (reference sequence). CDR3 sequence (DNA): TGTGCCAGCAGGGACAGCCGCCTGAATTCACCCCTCCACTTT. It codes for CASRDSRLNSPLHF.

The chain couples TRBV11-2 to TRBJ2-5; the D gene could be TRBD1 or TRBD2 (6 bases each). Trimming took 5 bases from V and 5 from J, leaving 15 bases between them. The CDR3 extends over 14 amino acids. Germline-derived CDR1 and CDR2 are SGHAT and FQNNGV. DNA for the CDR3: TGTGCCAGCAGCACGGGGGTACAGGGCGAGACCCAGTACTTC. Encoded protein: CASSTGVQGETQYF.

V usage is TRBV5-1 and J usage is TRBJ2-7; D is perhaps TRBD1 or TRBD2 (6 bases each). Trimming took off 4 bases at V and 2 bases at J, with 16 bases between the two ends. The CDR3 is 15 residues long. CDR1 and CDR2 from the germline V gene are SGHRS and YFSETQ. The CDR3 DNA is TGCGCCAGCAGCCTCGTGGCAGGGGAGGCCTACGAGCAGTACTTC. This codes for CASSLVAGEAYEQYF.

The chain is built from TRBV5-1 and TRBJ2-3; D remains ambiguous. The CDR3 runs 16 residues. Trimming removed 0 bases from V and 2 bases from J, with 13 bases in between. Germline values: CDR1 SGHRS, CDR2 YFSETQ. CDR3 in DNA: TGCGCCAGCAGCTTGGCCGGCAGTACCAACACAGATACGCAGTATTTT. As protein: CASSLAGSTNTDTQYF.

This clone was detected only once. This chain joins TRBV6-5 and TRBJ2-7; TRBD2 aligns across 7 bases. CDR3 length: 13 amino acids. The V and J ends lost 6 bases and 6 bases, in that order; junction bases with no gene match: 8. CDR1 is MNHEY, CDR2 SVGAGI, per germline. The CDR3 DNA follows: TGTGCCAGCAGAATCGATCCGGGGGGCGAGCAGTACTTC. This encodes CASRIDPGGEQYF.

This chain connects TRBV29-1 to TRBJ1-1, with D unresolved. The CDR3 spans 11 residues. Deletions cut 5 bases from V and 7 bases from J, with 11 bases between. In germline, CDR1 is SQVTM, CDR2 ANQGSEA. The CDR3 DNA sequence: TGCAGCGTTTCAGTTAACCGTGAAGCTTTCTTT. This codes for CSVSVNREAFF.

The J gene is TRBJ1-5, the V gene TRBV30; D ambiguous. V was pared by 0 bases and J by 1 base, with 10 bases between. This CDR3 contains 15 residues. Germline lookup yields CDR1 GTSNPN and CDR2 SVGIG (reference sequence). This CDR3 reads CAWSVPADSNQPQHF. The CDR3 bases are TGTGCCTGGAGTGTTCCGGCAGACAGCAATCAGCCCCAGCATTTT.

V gene TRBV19 combines with J gene TRBJ1-4; TRBD1 might be the D (6 bases). This CDR3 is 13 amino acids long. The germline V gene encodes CDR1 LNHDA and CDR2 SQIVND (reference sequence). With 6 bases removed from V and 7 bases from J, the gap between germline ends came to 12 bases. The CDR3 DNA is TGTGCCAGTAGCCCCACAGGGACTGAAAAACTGTTTTTT. Its translation is CASSPTGTEKLFF.

The rearrangement links TRBV9 to TRBJ2-5; the match to TRBD2 covers 9 bases. V trimming: 0 bases; J trimming: 4 bases; junction bases outside the gene matches: 4. Looked up from germline, CDR1 is SGDLS and CDR2 is YYNGEE. This CDR3 is 15 amino acids long. CDR3 DNA sequence: TGTGCCAGCAGCGTAGGTAGCGGGAGAGGAGAGACCCAGTACTTC. Residues: CASSVGSGRGETQYF.

This chain links TRBV27 with TRBJ2-1, with a weak D call TRBD2 (5 bases). The ends were cut back, 7 bases at V and 0 bases at J, with 19 bases in the middle. Germline assignment: CDR1 MNHEY and CDR2 SMNVEV (reference sequence). The CDR3 runs 17 residues. In DNA, the CDR3 is TGTGCCAGCAAGCAAATTGCGGGCCTGGGCTCCTACAATGAGCAGTTCTTC. Protein product: CASKQIAGLGSYNEQFF.

The V and J genes are TRBV28 and TRBJ1-5; D remains ambiguous. Germline V gene sequence: CDR1 MDHEN, CDR2 SYDVKM. V dropped 5 bases and J dropped 5 bases, with 10 bases sitting between them. There are 13 residues in the CDR3. CDR3: CASSRLGDQPQHF. CDR3 nucleotide sequence: TGTGCCAGCAGTCGACTCGGGGATCAGCCCCAGCATTTT. Based on the CDR3 plus reference TRBV28 and TRBJ1-5, the full variable domain is DVKVTQSSRYLVKRTGEKVFLECVQDMDHENMFWYRQDPGLGLRLIYFSYDVKMKEKGDIPEGYSVSREKKERFSLILESASTNQTSMYLCASSRLGDQPQHFGDGTRLSIL.